The rows below give T cell receptor beta chains drawn from one sample of a study of CXCR3-negative and CXCR3-positive naive CD8 T cells. TCRdb reanalyzed the 5' RACE reads, giving one entry per CDR3 protein sequence and no DNA. Found here are approximately 100,000 distinct CDR3 sequences; the top ten clones hold 0.35% to 0.4%. The sequenced material came from naive CXCR3+ CD8+ T cells from blood. Source of these receptors: a human donor in good health. Some clones in this sample may be carry-over from other donors' samples. Both conserved end residues are part of each CDR3.

cdr3_aa j_call v_call
CSVVGGVNEQFF TRBJ2-1 TRBV29-1
CASSNRDGSYEQYF TRBJ2-7 TRBV3-1
CASSQPGTEPYEQYF TRBJ2-7 TRBV28
CSTETSGGTYNEQFF TRBJ2-1 TRBV29-1
CSVERLVRANNEQFF TRBJ2-1 TRBV29-1
CASSIPTGTISYEQYF TRBJ2-7 TRBV19
CASSLGGSPEQYF TRBJ2-7 TRBV7-6
CSVEDRAADTQYF TRBJ2-3 TRBV29-1
CASSPQDRANEQFF TRBJ2-1 TRBV9
CASSEGWLAGADTQYF TRBJ2-3 TRBV11-2
CSVLSPFGMANEKLFF TRBJ1-4 TRBV29-1
CASSLTGTGLLGEEQYF TRBJ2-7 TRBV7-6
CASSYGGGAYNEQFF TRBJ2-1 TRBV6-5
CASSLVLGTDEKLFF TRBJ1-4 TRBV7-9
CASTNRAGGELFF TRBJ2-2 TRBV9
CASSTRGYTGELFF TRBJ2-2 TRBV6-1
CASSQDVGSETQYF TRBJ2-5 TRBV4-1
CASSNVRTGEYNEQFF TRBJ2-1 TRBV21-1
CSARELDRSYGYTF TRBJ1-2 TRBV20-1
CSVPETAYGYTF TRBJ1-2 TRBV29-1
CASSLGTSPNEQFF TRBJ2-1 TRBV5-4
CASSLDAYEQYF TRBJ2-7 TRBV5-1
CASSYSYGSTDTQYF TRBJ2-3 TRBV6-5
CASSADLAGGYNEQFF TRBJ2-1 TRBV5-1
CASSLSRGSGELFF TRBJ2-2 TRBV5-4
CASSPGAVSINYGYTF TRBJ1-2 TRBV4-2
CASSLYGQGLDEQYF TRBJ2-7 TRBV27
CASSLGHRAFDYEQYF TRBJ2-7 TRBV7-2
CASSQGPLGDEQYF TRBJ2-7 TRBV4-1
CASSQLSASVNNEQFF TRBJ2-1 TRBV3-1
CASSFSLGWGSEQFF TRBJ2-1 TRBV5-6
CASSVVAGGDNSDTQYF TRBJ2-3 TRBV9
CASSPRLSADYEQYF TRBJ2-7 TRBV13
CASSLTRGGGYGYTF TRBJ1-2 TRBV12-3/TRBV12-4
CASSYSQTRVYNEQFF TRBJ2-1 TRBV6-2/TRBV6-3
CATASGISTDTQYF TRBJ2-3 TRBV27
CASSYSVASGGPAIVPSTDTQYF TRBJ2-3 TRBV6-2/TRBV6-3
CSVYRDTGELFF TRBJ2-2 TRBV29-1
CASRLDRQSYEQYF TRBJ2-7 TRBV21-1
CASSYSGYLGSGANVLTF TRBJ2-6 TRBV6-5
CSARDTAGATDTQYF TRBJ2-3 TRBV20-1
CASSVDAGSSYEQYF TRBJ2-7 TRBV9
CASSKLGLGDEQFF TRBJ2-1 TRBV21-1
CASSLSGLAGLYEQYF TRBJ2-7 TRBV27
CATSRGTGSSYEQYF TRBJ2-7 TRBV15